Presented here are 5 T cell receptor beta chains from one specimen sequenced in a study of blood T cell repertoires in COVID-19. Generated by immunoSEQ multiplex PCR, the TCRdb table keeps only in-frame clones and is missing some. The table records about 300,000 clones, 85% of them present only once. Sequenced material: PBMCs or T cells enriched from blood (not recorded which). The receptors were gathered from a woman in her 50s who had recovered from COVID-19.

The V and J genes are TRBV2 and TRBJ1-1; 9 bases align to TRBD1. Germline V gene data show CDR1 as SNHLY and CDR2 as FYNNEI. Trimming cost V 10 bases and J 0 bases; bases outside gene matches: 6. The CDR3 extends over 14 amino acids. For the CDR3, the DNA is TGTGCCACACAGGGGGCAGGTTTGAACACTGAAGCTTTCTTT. Translating gives CATQGAGLNTEAFF.

This rearrangement joins TRBV21-1 to TRBJ2-4; TRBD2 was called by the table and not checked on the DNA. TRBV21-1 is assigned pseudogene status. The CDR3 is 17 amino acids. The CDR3 nucleotides read TGTGCCAGCAGCAAATGGCGCGGACTCCTAATAATAAACATTCAGTACTTC. Amino acids: CASSKWRGLLIINIQYF.

This chain joins TRBV19 and TRBJ2-1, with TRBD1 identical over 7 bases. This CDR3 is 13 amino acids long. After removal of 7 bases from V and 4 bases from J, the junction contained 4 bases not matched to a gene. From germline, CDR1 is LNHDA and CDR2 SQIVND (reference sequence). CDR3 loop: CASTPGQYNEQFF. DNA for the CDR3: TGTGCCAGTACCCCGGGACAGTACAATGAGCAGTTCTTC.

The gene calls are TRBV24-1 and TRBJ1-5; D is ambiguous. The CDR3 totals 12 residues. Germline V gives CDR1 KGHDR, CDR2 SFDVKD. The germline V and J ends were trimmed by 3 bases and 6 bases, with 5 bases remaining between them. The CDR3 sequence: CATSDGGQPQHF. In nucleotides, the CDR3 is TGTGCCACCAGTGATGGAGGTCAGCCCCAGCATTTT.

The CDR3 sequence: CASSLVPSGATDTQYF. The DNA of the CDR3 is TGTGCCAGCAGCTTGGTCCCTAGCGGGGCCACAGATACGCAGTATTTT. V usage is TRBV5-4 and J usage is TRBJ2-3, with 9 bases that match TRBD2. Trimming took 0 bases from V and 2 from J; bases not matched to a gene: 4. CDR3 length: 16 amino acids. Germline V CDR1 and CDR2: SGHNT, YYREEE (reference sequence).